The present TCR beta chain was sequenced within a study of T-cell memory formation after mild COVID-19. This clonotype was counted only a few times. The CDR3 covers 15 residues. Trimming stripped 5 bases from V and 0 bases from J, with 14 bases between. Per germline, CDR1 DFQATT and CDR2 SNEGSKA (reference sequence). Using its own MiXCR run on the 5' RACE reads, TCRdb lists one record per CDR3 protein. Here the sample spans almost 250,000 distinct CDR3 sequences, 15% being singletons. This sequence joins TRBV20-1 and TRBJ2-1; D is uncertain. The source of this sequence is an adult woman who had mild COVID-19 (a few samples of this study predate the infection). Cell type and time point are not known. Sequenced: PBMCs or a T cell subset sorted from them (not recorded which). CDR3 in amino acids: CSAPKHSGSYNEQFF. Written as DNA, the CDR3 is TGCAGTGCTCCGAAACATAGTGGCTCCTACAATGAGCAGTTCTTC.